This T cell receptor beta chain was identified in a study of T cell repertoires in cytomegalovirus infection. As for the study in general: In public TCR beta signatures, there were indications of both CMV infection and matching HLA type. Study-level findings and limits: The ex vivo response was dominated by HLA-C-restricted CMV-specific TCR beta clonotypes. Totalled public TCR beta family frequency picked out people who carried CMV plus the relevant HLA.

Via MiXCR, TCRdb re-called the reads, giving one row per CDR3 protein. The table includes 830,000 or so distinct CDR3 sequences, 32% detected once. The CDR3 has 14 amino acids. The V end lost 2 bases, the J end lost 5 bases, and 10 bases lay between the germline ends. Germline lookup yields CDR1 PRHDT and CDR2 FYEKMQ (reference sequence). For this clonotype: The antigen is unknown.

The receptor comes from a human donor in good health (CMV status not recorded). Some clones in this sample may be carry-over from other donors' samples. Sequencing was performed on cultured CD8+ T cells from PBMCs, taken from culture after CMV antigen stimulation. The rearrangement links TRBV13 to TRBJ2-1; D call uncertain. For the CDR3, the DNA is TGTGCCAGCAGCTTATTGCGACCGGACAATGAGCAGTTCTTC. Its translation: CASSLLRPDNEQFF.